These 21 T cell receptor beta chains were all obtained from the same sample, sequenced in a study of cytomegalovirus exposure and HLA in healthy donors. The study ran its PCR with 60 Vbeta and 13 Jbeta primers. Clones were read by immunoSEQ multiplex PCR, and TCRdb kept only the in-frame ones, dropping some. In the table there are 85,000 to 95,000 clones, about 7.6% of which are singletons. Sequencing was carried out using PBMCs. The receptors were gathered from a man aged 50 to 59 in good health and CMV-seronegative.

J is TRBJ2-5 and V is TRBV5-4; 7 bases match TRBD1. This CDR3 is 14 amino acids long. Per germline, CDR1 SGHNT and CDR2 YYREEE (reference sequence). The trim removed 4 bases at V and 5 bases at J, leaving 8 bases unmatched. The DNA of the CDR3 is TGTGCCAGCAGCAAATCGACAGGGTTGGAGACCCAGTACTTC. It specifies CASSKSTGLETQYF. Drawing the rest from reference TRBV5-4 and TRBJ2-5, the complete variable domain is ETGVTQSPTHLIKTRGQQVTLRCSSQSGHNTVSWYQQALGQGPQFIFQYYREEENGRGNFPPRFSGLQFPNYSSELNVNALELDDSALYLCASSKSTGLETQYFGPGTRLLVL.

The chain uses TRBV7-9 and TRBJ1-4; TRBD1 matches at 9 bases. The CDR3 loop spans 15 amino acids. Germline V CDR1 and CDR2: SEHNR, FQNEAQ (reference sequence). V was pared by 1 base and J by 8 bases, with 5 bases of the junction left unmatched. The CDR3 region has the DNA TGTGCCAGCAGCTTAGGGACAGGGGCACGGGAAAAACTGTTTTTT. Its translation: CASSLGTGAREKLFF.

The genes are TRBV7-2 and TRBJ2-2; 11 nucleotides line up with TRBD2. Germline V lookup: CDR1 SGHTA, CDR2 FQGNSA. This CDR3 is built from 16 residues. V dropped 7 bases and J dropped 2; count of bases not matched to a gene: 6. The CDR3 region is CASILAGGLNTGELFF. The CDR3 DNA reads TGTGCCAGCATCCTAGCGGGGGGATTAAACACCGGGGAGCTGTTTTTT.

The rearrangement uses TRBV2 and TRBJ2-4, with 7 nucleotides matching TRBD2. CDR1 is SNHLY, CDR2 FYNNEI, per germline. V lost 6 bases and J lost 9; bases outside the gene matches: 8. The CDR3 runs 13 residues. CDR3 nucleotide sequence: TGTGCCAGCAGACTACGACTAGCAGGCATTCAGTACTTC. Its translation: CASRLRLAGIQYF.

V gene TRBV5-1 combines with J gene TRBJ2-1, with TRBD2 identical over 10 bases. Germline CDR1 is SGHRS and CDR2 is YFSETQ. The V gene end was trimmed by 6 bases and the J gene end by 5 bases; junction bases not matched to a gene: 5. The CDR3 loop spans 14 amino acids. The CDR3 region is CASNSGGTHNEQFF. DNA for the CDR3: TGCGCCAGCAATAGCGGGGGGACCCACAATGAGCAGTTCTTC.

There are a few counts of this clone. CDR3 amino acids: CASSLQTGTVIYEQYF. The CDR3 coding sequence is TGTGCCAGCAGCTTGCAAACCGGGACAGTCATCTACGAGCAGTACTTC. This sequence joins TRBV7-8 and TRBJ2-7; 7 positions agree with TRBD1. The CDR3 spans 16 residues. Germline trimming cut 3 bases from V and 3 bases from J; bases unmatched to any gene: 11. Germline loops: CDR1 SGHVS, CDR2 FQNEAQ.

V is TRBV7-9 and J is TRBJ2-7; 9 bases match TRBD1. The CDR3 is 16 residues long. With V trimmed by 1 base and J by 3 bases, 7 bases remained unmatched. Germline assignment: CDR1 SEHNR and CDR2 FQNEAQ (reference sequence). The CDR3 loop reads CASSLGGGTGNYEQYF. DNA of the CDR3: TGTGCCAGCAGCTTAGGGGGGGGGACAGGGAACTACGAGCAGTACTTC.

The J gene is TRBJ1-6, the V gene TRBV4-1; the match to TRBD1 covers 8 bases. Germline V lookup: CDR1 MGHRA, CDR2 YSYEKL. The CDR3 spans 16 residues. V lost 4 bases, J lost 9 bases, and 11 bases stayed unmatched. The CDR3 coding sequence is TGCGCCAGCAGCCTGCTGACAGGGGCGAAAAGTTCACCCCTCCACTTT. Amino acid sequence: CASSLLTGAKSSPLHF.

Only a few counts were recorded for this clone. The chain recombines TRBV10-3 with TRBJ1-1, with 8 bases matching TRBD1. V lost 2 bases and J lost 0; bases outside the gene matches: 11. This CDR3 region has 18 residues. Germline V CDR1 and CDR2: ENHRY, SYGVKD. The CDR3 protein is CAISEPNPWTGMNTEAFF. Here the CDR3 DNA reads TGTGCCATCAGTGAGCCAAACCCTTGGACAGGGATGAACACTGAAGCTTTCTTT.

This rearrangement joins TRBV29-1 to TRBJ2-3; the D gene is possibly TRBD2 (5 bases). The ends were cut back, 4 bases at V and 0 bases at J, with 17 bases in the middle. Germline V gives CDR1 SQVTM, CDR2 ANQGSEA. The length of the CDR3 is 16 residues. The CDR3 reads CSVVGSGKASTDTQYF. The DNA for the CDR3 is TGCAGCGTTGTGGGTTCCGGGAAAGCTAGCACAGATACGCAGTATTTT.

The rearrangement joins TRBV5-4 to TRBJ2-7, with TRBD2 identical over 11 bases. This CDR3 has 17 amino acids. Germline lookup yields CDR1 SGHNT and CDR2 YYREEE (reference sequence). V gave up 2 bases and J gave up 4 bases; unmatched junction bases: 11. CDR3: CASSLPLGTSGAYEQYF. Written as DNA, the CDR3 is TGTGCCAGCAGCTTACCCCTAGGGACTAGCGGAGCTTACGAGCAGTACTTC.

Notes on this clone: The sample carries other DNA sequences with the same CDR3. The chain couples TRBV2 to TRBJ1-1; D perhaps matches TRBD1 (6 bases). CDR1 SNHLY and CDR2 FYNNEI come from the germline V gene. Between the trimmed V and J ends, which lost 7 bases and 4 bases, there was a span of 16 bases. CDR3 size: 14 residues. This chain's CDR3 is CASIEQGPGTEAFF. The DNA of the CDR3 is TGTGCCAGCATCGAACAGGGCCCGGGCACTGAAGCTTTCTTT.

This rearrangement joins TRBV28 to TRBJ2-7; no definite D call. Germline V gene data show CDR1 as MDHEN and CDR2 as SYDVKM. V shed 2 bases and J shed 1 base, with 6 bases lying between them. The CDR3 extends over 13 amino acids. Here the CDR3 reads CASSLTNSYEQYF. As DNA, the CDR3 is TGTGCCAGCAGTTTAACTAATTCCTACGAGCAGTACTTC.

V is TRBV7-2 and J is TRBJ2-7, with D possibly being TRBD1 (7 bases). This CDR3 region has 14 residues. Per germline, CDR1 SGHTA and CDR2 FQGNSA. V was shortened by 8 bases and J by 3 bases, with 17 bases between the two germline ends. In nucleotides, the CDR3 is TGTGCCAGCGGTACCGCAGGGGGGTACTACGAGCAGTACTTC. Translated: CASGTAGGYYEQYF.

This clone was seen a few times. The chain couples TRBV6-1 to TRBJ2-3; the match to TRBD2 covers 16 bases. V trimming: 8 bases; J trimming: 4 bases; junction bases outside the gene matches: 0. Looked up from germline, CDR1 is MNHNS and CDR2 is SASEGT. This CDR3 is 14 amino acids long. DNA for the CDR3: TGTGCCAGCGGGACTAGCGGGGGGGCAGATACGCAGTATTTT. The encoded protein is CASGTSGGADTQYF.

The chain couples TRBV5-6 to TRBJ2-1; possible D gene TRBD2, 5 bases. CDR1 and CDR2 from the germline V gene are SGHDT and YYEEEE. V was pared by 4 bases and J by 4 bases, with 18 bases between. This CDR3 is 16 amino acids long. The CDR3 DNA follows: TGTGCCAGCAGCACCTGGACTCAAACGGTGTACAATGAGCAGTTCTTC. Protein: CASSTWTQTVYNEQFF.

The V and J genes are TRBV28 and TRBJ2-7, with 7 bases fitting TRBD1. V lost 3 bases, J lost 2 bases, and 10 bases stayed unmatched. This CDR3 has 16 amino acids. Germline V CDR1 and CDR2: MDHEN, SYDVKM. The CDR3 region has the DNA TGTGCCAGCAGTTTCTTCCGGGACAGTCAAACCTACGAGCAGTACTTC. The encoded protein is CASSFFRDSQTYEQYF.

The table lists this clone with a few counts. The chain links TRBV11-1 to TRBJ2-7; TRBD2 might be the D (6 bases). The CDR3 consists of 15 residues. Germline CDR1 SGHAT, CDR2 FQDESV (reference sequence). V was cut by 2 bases and J by 6 bases, with 17 bases left in between. CDR3 nucleotides: TGTGCCAGCAGCTTATTCGCGGGGTCAGGGAGCGAGCAGTACTTC. Encoded protein: CASSLFAGSGSEQYF.

This clone was observed a handful of times. The chain employs TRBV7-2 and TRBJ2-4; D possibly corresponds to TRBD1 (6 bases). Germline lookup yields CDR1 SGHTA and CDR2 FQGNSA. CDR3 length: 14 amino acids. V was shortened by 5 bases and J by 0 bases, with 8 bases between the two germline ends. In DNA, the CDR3 is TGTGCCAGCAGCCAGGACAGAGCCAAAAACATTCAGTACTTC. This translates into CASSQDRAKNIQYF.

This clone was counted only a few times. The genes are TRBV4-1 and TRBJ1-1; no firm D call. Germline V lookup: CDR1 MGHRA, CDR2 YSYEKL. The CDR3 totals 14 residues. Trimming removed 0 bases from V and 3 bases from J, with 8 bases in between. The CDR3 spells CASSQDLPDTEAFF. CDR3 nucleotide sequence: TGCGCCAGCAGCCAAGATCTCCCAGACACTGAAGCTTTCTTT.

Only a few counts were recorded for this clone. The CDR3 reads CASSYSRYNEQFF. In nucleotides, the CDR3 is TGTGCCAGCAGTTACAGCCGCTACAATGAGCAGTTCTTC. V is TRBV6-5 and J is TRBJ2-1; D is ambiguous. CDR1 MNHEY and CDR2 SVGAGI come from the germline V gene. This CDR3 contains 13 residues. Trimming shortened V by 2 bases and J by 3 bases, and 5 bases separated the two germline ends.